A single sample gave rise to the 20 T cell receptor beta chains below, sequenced in a study of blood T cell repertoires in COVID-19. Data came from immunoSEQ multiplex PCR; TCRdb stores just in-frame clones and leaves some out. The sample lists roughly 170,000 clones, roughly 83% occurring once. The sequencing input was PBMCs or T cells enriched from blood (not recorded which). The receptors shown here come from a woman aged 50 to 65 who had recovered from COVID-19.

The chain employs TRBV19 and TRBJ1-2; 8 bases are a match to TRBD1. Germline trimming cut 5 bases from V and 8 bases from J; bases unmatched to any gene: 7. The CDR3 contains 13 residues. Germline assignment: CDR1 LNHDA and CDR2 SQIVND (reference sequence). CDR3 coding DNA: TGTGCCAGTAGTCAACAGGGGGTCGGCGGCTACACCTTC. It encodes CASSQQGVGGYTF. Full variable domain (remainder filled in from reference TRBV19 and TRBJ1-2): DGGITQSPKYLFRKEGQNVTLSCEQNLNHDAMYWYRQDPGQGLRLIYYSQIVNDFQKGDIAEGYSVSREKKESFPLTVTSAQKNPTAFYLCASSQQGVGGYTFGSGTRLTVV.

The chain has TRBV19 and TRBJ2-5; 9 bases are shared with TRBD2. The CDR3 has 15 residues. Germline V gives CDR1 LNHDA, CDR2 SQIVND (reference sequence). With V trimmed by 2 bases and J by 6 bases, 7 bases remained unmatched. The CDR3 sequence: CASSIKTSGGQTQYF. The CDR3 DNA follows: TGTGCCAGTAGTATAAAGACTAGCGGAGGGCAGACCCAGTACTTC.

This CDR3 is CASSPENGATNEKLFF. The CDR3 bases are TGTGCCAGCTCACCAGAAAATGGAGCAACTAATGAAAAACTGTTTTTT. The chain joins TRBV18 to TRBJ1-4; D unclear. The V and J ends lost 2 bases and 0 bases respectively, with 10 bases between them. This CDR3 region has 16 residues. Looked up from germline, CDR1 is KGHSH and CDR2 is LQKENI.

J is TRBJ2-1 and V is TRBV11-2; TRBD1 might be the D (7 bases). This CDR3 has 18 residues. Germline-derived CDR1 and CDR2 are SGHAT and FQNNGV. V lost 1 base and J 4 bases, leaving 20 bases between the germline ends. CDR3 sequence reads: CASSLVAAQGGFYNEQFF. CDR3 bases: TGTGCCAGCAGCTTAGTAGCGGCCCAGGGGGGATTTTACAATGAGCAGTTCTTC.

The chain has TRBV6-2 or TRBV6-3 and TRBJ1-2; possible D gene TRBD1, 6 bases. Germline assignment: CDR1 MNHEY and CDR2 SVGEGT. The CDR3 sequence is 12 residues long. V lost 5 bases and J 4 bases, leaving 8 bases between the germline ends. The CDR3 spells CASSTGRYGYTF. CDR3 nucleotide sequence: TGTGCCAGCAGTACAGGGCGCTATGGCTACACCTTC.

V usage is TRBV4-3 and J usage is TRBJ2-2; maybe TRBD1 (6 bases). Germline lookup yields CDR1 LGHNA and CDR2 YSLEER. This CDR3 has 16 residues. Trimming cost V 1 base and J 5 bases, with 14 bases left between them. This CDR3 is CASSQALGTQTGELFF. The CDR3 DNA reads as TGCGCCAGCAGCCAAGCTTTAGGGACACAGACCGGGGAGCTGTTTTTT.

As concerns this clone: The same CDR3 can be traced to other DNA sequences in this sample. The chain carries TRBV7-9 and TRBJ1-1; D uncertain. V was clipped by 1 base and J by 1 base, with 4 bases between them. Germline CDR1 reads SEHNR; CDR2 reads FQNEAQ (reference sequence). This CDR3 spans 13 amino acids. CDR3 sequence (DNA): TGTGCCAGCAGCTTAGAGCAGAACACTGAAGCTTTCTTT. Protein: CASSLEQNTEAFF.

This chain connects TRBV5-6 to TRBJ1-1; D call uncertain. Germline values: CDR1 SGHDT, CDR2 YYEEEE. Deletions cut 1 base from V and 1 base from J, with 8 bases between. The CDR3 totals 14 residues. This CDR3 is CASSLSKRNTEAFF. The CDR3 region has the DNA TGTGCCAGCAGCTTGTCCAAGCGGAACACTGAAGCTTTCTTT.

This clone has only one observation. The germline gene is not matched at one end of the junction; a read error may be the cause. The chain has TRBV24-1 and TRBJ1-5; maybe TRBD1 (5 bases). CDR3 length equals 13 residues. Germline assignment: CDR1 KGHDR and CDR2 SFDVKD. The CDR3 sequence is CATSAGRGQPQHF. The CDR3 DNA reads TGTGCCACGAGTGCAGGGCGGGGGCAGCCCCAGCATTTT.

This sequence joins TRBV9 and TRBJ1-3; D is perhaps TRBD1 (5 bases). V lost 3 bases, J lost 1 base, and 5 bases lay in between. The CDR3 extends over 13 amino acids. Germline V gene data show CDR1 as SGDLS and CDR2 as YYNGEE. CDR3 sequence reads: CASSAGSGNTIYF. CDR3 DNA sequence: TGTGCCAGCAGCGCAGGGTCTGGAAACACCATATATTTT.

The V gene is TRBV2, the J gene TRBJ2-2; 8 nucleotides agree with TRBD1. CDR3 length equals 13 residues. Germline V lookup: CDR1 SNHLY, CDR2 FYNNEI. V was clipped by 5 bases and J by 7 bases; unmatched bases: 3. The CDR3 nucleotides read TGTGCCAGCAGTTTACAGGGGGTCGGGGAGCTGTTTTTT. It yields the protein CASSLQGVGELFF.

The V and J genes are TRBV9 and TRBJ1-1; D gene uncertain. This CDR3 contains 14 residues. Germline V gene sequence: CDR1 SGDLS, CDR2 YYNGEE. Trimming pared 0 bases from V and 0 bases from J, leaving 6 bases between. CDR3 DNA: TGTGCCAGCAGCGTAGGGCAGTTGAACACTGAAGCTTTCTTT. Translation gives CASSVGQLNTEAFF.

The genes are TRBV6-2 or TRBV6-3 and TRBJ1-5; D might be TRBD1 (6 bases). Germline CDR1 is MNHEY and CDR2 is SVGEGT. This CDR3 spans 16 amino acids. The V end lost 6 bases, the J end lost 4 bases, and 19 bases lay between the germline ends. CDR3 DNA: TGTGCCAGCAGCGCCATCTCAGGGGAAAGGAATCAGCCCCAGCATTTT. It specifies CASSAISGERNQPQHF.

The chain uses TRBV30 and TRBJ2-1; perhaps TRBD1 as D (6 bases). V was shortened by 0 bases and J by 2 bases, with 14 bases between the two germline ends. Germline V gene sequence: CDR1 GTSNPN, CDR2 SVGIG (reference sequence). This CDR3 region has 16 residues. The CDR3 nucleotides read TGTGCCTGGAGTGTACAGGGAATTGGGCCCTACAATGAGCAGTTCTTC. Translated: CAWSVQGIGPYNEQFF.

The rearrangement joins TRBV7-2 to TRBJ2-1; 10 nucleotides line up with TRBD1. V dropped 7 bases and J dropped 7; count of bases not matched to a gene: 10. The CDR3 runs 15 residues. The germline V gene has CDR1 SGHTA and CDR2 FQGNSA. CDR3: CASTPDRGSGNEQFF. CDR3 nucleotide sequence: TGTGCCAGCACCCCGGACAGGGGGTCTGGGAATGAGCAGTTCTTC.

V gene TRBV7-3 combines with J gene TRBJ1-6; 7 bases agree with TRBD1. The germline V gene has CDR1 SGHTA and CDR2 FQGTGA. CDR3 size: 21 residues. Trimming at V came to 1 base and at J to 7 bases, leaving 22 bases not matched to a gene. CDR3 loop: CASSLISVGSGGLFWNSPLHF. The DNA of the CDR3 is TGTGCCAGCAGCTTAATCTCCGTTGGTTCAGGGGGGCTCTTTTGGAATTCACCCCTCCACTTT.

This clone was observed a handful of times. The genes are TRBV6-2 or TRBV6-3 and TRBJ2-1, with D possibly being TRBD2 (5 bases). CDR1 MNHEY and CDR2 SVGEGT come from the germline V gene. This CDR3 contains 14 residues. The V gene lost 7 bases and the J gene lost 2 bases, with 12 bases spanning the gap. The CDR3, as DNA: TGTGCCAGCACCCCTCTCGGGGCCTACAATGAGCAGTTCTTC. Translated, it gives CASTPLGAYNEQFF.

The J gene is TRBJ2-5, the V gene TRBV4-1; unclear D gene. The CDR3 has 12 residues. In germline, CDR1 is MGHRA, CDR2 YSYEKL. V was trimmed by 0 bases and J by 5 bases, leaving 4 bases between them. CDR3 sequence: CASSQDLETQYF. The CDR3 DNA reads as TGCGCCAGCAGCCAAGACTTGGAGACCCAGTACTTC.

This clone was detected a few times. This rearrangement joins TRBV10-3 to TRBJ1-5; possible D gene TRBD1, 5 bases. Germline assignment: CDR1 ENHRY and CDR2 SYGVKD. The ends were cut back, 0 bases at V and 4 bases at J, with 10 bases in the middle. The CDR3 extends over 15 amino acids. The CDR3 DNA sequence: TGTGCCATCAGTGAGTCGGAGACAGATAATCAGCCCCAGCATTTT. Protein: CAISESETDNQPQHF.

The chain carries TRBV6-5 and TRBJ2-1; 9 positions match TRBD1. Germline assignment: CDR1 MNHEY and CDR2 SVGAGI. V lost 0 bases and J lost 6; bases outside the gene matches: 6. The CDR3 consists of 16 residues. As DNA, the CDR3 is TGTGCCAGCAGTTACTCGAAGGGACAGGGAGTCAATGAGCAGTTCTTC. It is translated as CASSYSKGQGVNEQFF.